This T cell receptor (beta chain) was profiled in a study of T-cell reconstitution after alpha-beta-depleted transplantation in children. The CDR3 covers 13 residues. Trimming removed 6 bases at V and 0 bases at J, with 8 bases between. TCRbeta library preparation incorporated unique molecular identifiers. Using its own MiXCR run on the PCR reads, TCRdb lists one record per CDR3 protein. Of around 370,000 distinct CDR3 sequences listed, 10% to 13% were seen once; the top ten hold 2% to 3%. The source was PBMCs from the stem cell graft donor, collected from the stem cell graft. The V and J genes are TRBV12-3 or TRBV12-4 and TRBJ1-1; D is uncertain. The TCR originated in a human donor who donated a stem cell graft to a child with acute lymphoblastic leukemia. CDR3 region: CASSPIMNTEAFF. In DNA, the CDR3 is TGTGCCAGCAGCCCTATCATGAACACTGAAGCTTTCTTT.